Shown below are 18 T cell receptor beta chains from a single sample sequenced in a study of tissue T cells after allogeneic stem cell transplantation. Generated by immunoSEQ multiplex PCR, the TCRdb table keeps only in-frame clones and is missing some. This table has over 40,000 clones, approximately 73% appearing once. Sequencing input: sorted cells pooled from one or two spleens. The receptors were gathered from a pool of C57BL/6 mice in good health.

A note on this clone: The germline and genes are mouse ones. The read halts 1 residue ahead of the CDR3 end, with the missing end drawn from the germline J gene. V is TRBV13-1 and J is TRBJ2-1; 12 nucleotides align to TRBD2. The junction had 3 bases not matched to a gene; V was cut back by 5 bases and J by 6 bases. From germline, CDR1 is NSHNY and CDR2 SYGAGN. The CDR3 extends over 14 amino acids. The CDR3 protein is CASRTGGALAEQFF. CDR3 bases read: TGTGCCAGCAGGACTGGGGGGGCGCTTGCTGAGCAGTTC.

Concerning this clone: Gene names are mouse gene names. The CDR3 extends 1 residue past the end of the read, so its final part is completed from the germline J gene. The V gene is TRBV5, the J gene TRBJ1-2; 8 bases map to TRBD1. V lost 4 bases and J lost 4; bases outside the gene matches: 2. This CDR3 is 13 amino acids long. Germline values: CDR1 LGHNA, CDR2 YNLKQL (reference sequence). The DNA read from the CDR3 is TGTGCCAGCAGCCCCGACAGGGGCTCCGACTACACC. Its translation: CASSPDRGSDYT. Given in full, the CDR3 is CASSPDRGSDYTF.

Points on this clone: The gene symbols are mouse symbols. The DNA ends 1 residue before the CDR3 does, and the rest of the CDR3 is filled in from the germline J gene. The chain couples TRBV5 to TRBJ1-1; a possible D gene is TRBD1 (5 bases). Per germline, CDR1 LGHNA and CDR2 YNLKQL (reference sequence). V was shortened by 0 bases and J by 5 bases, with 10 bases between the two germline ends. The CDR3 length is 14 residues. The CDR3 here is CASSQDWGGTEVFF. The CDR3 bases that were read are TGTGCCAGCAGCCAAGATTGGGGGGGGACAGAAGTCTTC.

A remark on this clone: The gene names here belong to mouse. The read finishes 1 residue shy of the CDR3 end, and the germline J gene is used to complete it. The V and J genes are TRBV4 and TRBJ2-4; TRBD2 agrees at 11 bases. V lost 4 bases and J lost 5; bases outside the gene matches: 5. The CDR3 totals 15 residues. The germline V gene encodes CDR1 LGHDT and CDR2 YNNKQL (reference sequence). The covered CDR3 bases are TGTGCCAGCAGCTTCGGACTGGGGGGCGTAAACACCTTGTAC. Translating gives CASSFGLGGVNTLY. The CDR3, in full, reads CASSFGLGGVNTLYF.

Concerning this clone itself: Gene names follow the mouse nomenclature. The read is 1 residue too short to cover the CDR3 end, so that end is filled in from the germline J gene. The chain is built from TRBV5 and TRBJ2-5; D gene ambiguous. The CDR3 contains 13 residues. V gave up 0 bases and J gave up 4 bases, with 5 bases separating them. CDR1 is LGHNA, CDR2 YNLKQL, per germline (reference sequence). The CDR3 here is CASSQDGEDTQYF. Partial CDR3 DNA: TGTGCCAGCAGCCAAGATGGAGAAGACACCCAGTAC.

With regard to this clone: Mouse germline and gene names are used. The CDR3 is cut off 1 residue early in the read; its end comes from the germline J gene. V usage is TRBV3 and J usage is TRBJ2-4; maybe TRBD1 (7 bases). CDR1 and CDR2 (germline): SNHLY, FYNGKV (reference sequence). Trimming shortened V by 2 bases and J by 4 bases, and 10 bases separated the two germline ends. The CDR3 contains 14 residues. The DNA read from the CDR3 is TGTGCCAGCAGCTTAAGGGGGCGGGAAAACACCTTGTAC. Its translation: CASSLRGRENTLY. The entire CDR3 sequence reads CASSLRGRENTLYF.

Of note for this clone: Gene labels here are mouse ones. The sequence runs out 1 residue before the end of the CDR3; the remainder is reconstructed from the germline J gene. Other DNA sequences in the sample encode the same CDR3. The V gene is TRBV19, the J gene TRBJ2-4; D call uncertain. V lost 2 bases to trimming and J lost 0 bases, with 4 bases between them. The CDR3 runs to 13 residues. Germline V gene sequence: CDR1 FNHDT, CDR2 SITEND (reference sequence). CDR3 DNA (partial): TGTGCCAGCAGTATGGGGAGTCAAAACACCTTGTAC. Protein sequence: CASSMGSQNTLY. The whole CDR3 protein reads CASSMGSQNTLYF.

As to this clone: Germline and genes: mouse. From the germline J gene comes the end of the CDR3, since the read stops 1 residue before it. V usage is TRBV5 and J usage is TRBJ2-3; 12 bases align to TRBD2. Germline CDR1 reads LGHNA; CDR2 reads YNLKQL (reference sequence). The CDR3 sequence is 17 residues long. The ends lost 1 base at V and 0 bases at J; junction bases unmatched: 2. The chain's CDR3 is CASSQGGTGGSAETLYF. CDR3 bases read: TGTGCCAGCAGCCAAGGGGGGACTGGGGGGAGTGCAGAAACGCTGTAT.

About this clone itself: Gene names and germline match the mouse. Sequencing ends 1 residue short of the CDR3 end; the germline J gene provides the rest. The chain employs TRBV13-1 and TRBJ2-1; 9 nucleotides line up with TRBD1. CDR1 is NSHNY and CDR2 is SYGAGN in the germline V gene. CDR3 length: 15 amino acids. V lost 2 bases to trimming and J lost 4 bases; unmatched junction nucleotides: 4. The covered CDR3 bases are TGTGCCAGCAGTGACACCGGGACAGGGTATGCTGAGCAGTTC. Its protein product is CASSDTGTGYAEQF. The CDR3 reads in full as CASSDTGTGYAEQFF.

As for this clone: All gene names here are mouse names. The read ends 1 residue before the CDR3 terminus; that terminus is restored from the germline J gene. This rearrangement joins TRBV19 to TRBJ1-4; D gene unclear. CDR1 is FNHDT, CDR2 SITEND, per germline (reference sequence). Trimming stripped 5 bases from V and 4 bases from J, with 6 bases between. CDR3 size: 12 residues. The covered CDR3 bases are TGTGCCAGCAGGGGAGGCAACGAAAGATTATTT. Translation: CASRGGNERLF. The full CDR3 reads CASRGGNERLFF. The whole variable domain, filled in from reference TRBV19 and TRBJ1-4, reads GGIITQTPKFLIGQEGQKLTLKCQQNFNHDTMYWYRQDSGKGLRLIYYSITENDLQKGDLSEGYDASREKKSSFSLTVTSAQKNEMAVFLCASRGGNERLFFGHGTKLSVL.

Notes on this clone: These gene names are mouse names. The CDR3 bases that were read are TGTGCCAGCAGTGCCGGGACAGGGTCCAACGAAAGATTATTT. It yields the protein CASSAGTGSNERLF. The entire CDR3 protein is CASSAGTGSNERLFF. The gene calls are TRBV13-3 and TRBJ1-4; 9 nucleotides align to TRBD1. The read halts 1 residue ahead of the CDR3 end, with the missing end drawn from the germline J gene. In germline, CDR1 is NNHDY, CDR2 SYVADS. V lost 3 bases to trimming and J lost 2 bases; unmatched junction nucleotides: 2. This CDR3 comprises 15 residues.

Regarding this clone: The gene names given are mouse names. The sequenced CDR3 bases are TGTGCCAGCAGTCCCAGGGGGGACAACGAAAGATTATTT. Amino acids: CASSPRGDNERLF. The whole CDR3 sequence reads CASSPRGDNERLFF. The chain couples TRBV19 to TRBJ1-4, with TRBD1 matching over 7 bases. The sequenced fragment ends 1 residue before the CDR3 boundary, so the rest is inferred from the germline J gene. Trimming took 4 bases from V and 4 from J; bases not matched to a gene: 4. The CDR3 totals 14 residues. Germline CDR1 is FNHDT and CDR2 is SITEND (reference sequence).

In regard to this clone: The gene names given are mouse names. The DNA ends 1 residue before the CDR3 does, and the rest of the CDR3 is filled in from the germline J gene. The chain has TRBV16 and TRBJ2-1, with unresolved D. V lost 1 base and J 4 bases, leaving 8 bases between the germline ends. The CDR3 is 14 residues long. CDR1 and CDR2 (germline): SGHSA, FRNQAP. Here the CDR3 reads CASSLVSQYAEQFF. The CDR3 DNA, read in part, is TGTGCAAGCAGCTTAGTATCCCAATATGCTGAGCAGTTC.

A remark on this clone: All gene names here are mouse names. The observed sequence ends 1 residue before the CDR3 terminus, with the missing tail filled in from the germline J gene. The chain combines TRBV13-2 with TRBJ1-4; TRBD1 agrees at 9 bases. Germline CDR1 and CDR2: NNHNN and SYGAGS (reference sequence). Trimming took 0 bases from V and 5 from J; bases not matched to a gene: 2. The CDR3 is made up of 15 amino acids. CDR3 bases read: TGTGCCAGCGGTGATGCGACAGGGGGGAACGAAAGATTATTT. Its translation: CASGDATGGNERLF. The whole CDR3 reads CASGDATGGNERLFF.

On this clone itself: Mouse gene names and germline throughout. With the read ending 1 residue before the CDR3 end, the germline J gene is used to fill in that end. The J gene is TRBJ1-6, the V gene TRBV29, with TRBD1 matching over 7 bases. TRBJ1-6 is flagged as an ORF with uncertain function. J was trimmed by 3 bases and V by 5 bases; bases with no gene match: 4. The CDR3 covers 15 residues. Germline V gene data show CDR1 as MSHET and CDR2 as SYDVDS. CDR3 residues: CASSPGTVYNSPLYF. The CDR3 bases that were read are TGTGCTAGCAGTCCAGGGACAGTCTATAATTCGCCCCTCTAC.

The count of this clone is one. All gene names here are mouse names. The observed sequence ends 1 residue before the CDR3 terminus, with the missing tail filled in from the germline J gene. This chain connects TRBV31 to TRBJ2-1; D may be TRBD1 (7 bases). The CDR3 totals 13 residues. V was clipped by 1 base and J by 3 bases, with 7 bases between them. Germline CDR1 GKSSPN, CDR2 SITVG. The DNA read from the CDR3 is TGTGCCTGGAGTCAGGGGGCCTATGCTGAGCAGTTC. Translating gives CAWSQGAYAEQF. The whole CDR3 sequence is CAWSQGAYAEQFF.

This clone was seen once. Germline and genes: mouse. The sequence runs out 1 residue before the end of the CDR3; the remainder is reconstructed from the germline J gene. The chain joins TRBV13-2 to TRBJ2-4; 8 nucleotides agree with TRBD2. CDR3 length: 14 amino acids. Losses at the gene ends were 0 bases for V and 5 bases for J; bases not matched to a gene: 2. Germline lookup yields CDR1 NNHNN and CDR2 SYGAGS (reference sequence). CDR3 DNA, as far as it was read: TGTGCCAGCGGTGATGCCTGGGGGGTAAACACCTTGTAC. Protein product: CASGDAWGVNTLY. The complete CDR3 protein is CASGDAWGVNTLYF.

On this clone itself: Each gene name is a mouse one. The read comes to an end 1 residue before the CDR3 does, leaving the germline J gene to fill in the end. This specimen includes other DNA sequences encoding the same CDR3. The V gene is TRBV31, the J gene TRBJ2-1; D possibly corresponds to TRBD1 (6 bases). This CDR3 has 13 residues. Trimming left V 3 bases short and J 0 bases short, with 6 bases between. Germline lookup yields CDR1 GKSSPN and CDR2 SITVG. The part of the CDR3 DNA that was read is TGTGCCTGGAGGACAGGTAACTATGCTGAGCAGTTC. It yields the protein CAWRTGNYAEQF. The complete CDR3 reads CAWRTGNYAEQFF.